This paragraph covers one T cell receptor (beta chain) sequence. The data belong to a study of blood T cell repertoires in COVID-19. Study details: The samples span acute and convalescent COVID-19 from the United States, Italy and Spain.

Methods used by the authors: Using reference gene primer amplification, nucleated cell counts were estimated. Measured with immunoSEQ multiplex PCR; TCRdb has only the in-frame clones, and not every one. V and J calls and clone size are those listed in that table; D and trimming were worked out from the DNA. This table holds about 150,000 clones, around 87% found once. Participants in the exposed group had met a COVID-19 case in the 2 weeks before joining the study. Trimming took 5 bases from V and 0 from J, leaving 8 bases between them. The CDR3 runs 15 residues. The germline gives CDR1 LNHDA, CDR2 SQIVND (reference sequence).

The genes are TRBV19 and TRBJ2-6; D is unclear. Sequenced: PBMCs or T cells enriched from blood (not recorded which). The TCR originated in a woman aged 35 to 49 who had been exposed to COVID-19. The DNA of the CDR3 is TGTGCCAGTAGTCGAGACAACTCTGGGGCCAACGTCCTGACTTTC. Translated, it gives CASSRDNSGANVLTF.